At least ten counts were recorded for the clone carrying this T cell receptor (beta chain). The sample originates from a study of identical twins. In germline, CDR1 is SQVTM, CDR2 ANQGSEA. This CDR3 has 12 residues. A single record per CDR3 protein comes from TCRdb applying MiXCR to the 5' RACE reads. The sample lists some 790,000 distinct CDR3 sequences; 15% to 20% were seen once. This same sample was also taken into another study, of T cells expressing NK-cell markers.

The TCR originated in a woman in her late teens or twenties in good health. Specimen: PBMCs. This rearrangement joins TRBV29-1 to TRBJ2-1, with 13 bases lining up with TRBD2. CDR3: CTGTSGTNEQFF. The CDR3 region has the DNA TGCACCGGGACTAGCGGGACTAATGAGCAGTTCTTC.